A single sample is the source of the 16 T cell receptor beta chains below, sequenced in a study of blood T cell repertoires in COVID-19. This table comes from immunoSEQ multiplex PCR, and its TCRdb copy is limited to in-frame clones, with some not included. There are about 110,000 clones in the sample; roughly nine tenths occur only once, and roughly 32% lies in the top ten. The sequenced material came from peripheral blood. The origin of the receptors is a woman older than 75 with acute or convalescent COVID-19.

CDR3 residues: CASSGRGTDTQYF. In nucleotides, the CDR3 is TGTGCCAGCTCAGGCCGGGGCACAGATACGCAGTATTTT. This chain connects TRBV18 to TRBJ2-3, with no clear D. V lost 5 bases to trimming and J lost 1 base, with 7 bases between them. Per germline, CDR1 KGHSH and CDR2 LQKENI. The CDR3 is 13 residues long.

The chain couples TRBV7-2 to TRBJ1-6; D call uncertain. The germline V gene has CDR1 SGHTA and CDR2 FQGNSA. V gave up 1 base and J gave up 3 bases, with 19 bases separating them. The CDR3 covers 19 residues. This CDR3 is CASSLVPTLPRYYNSPLHF. In DNA, the CDR3 is TGTGCCAGCAGCTTAGTCCCAACACTGCCGCGGTACTATAATTCACCCCTCCACTTT.

This chain uses TRBV7-9 with TRBJ1-6; D not resolved. V gave up 0 bases and J gave up 6 bases, with 12 bases separating them. The CDR3 runs 16 residues. Per the germline V gene, CDR1 is SEHNR and CDR2 is FQNEAQ (reference sequence). The CDR3 DNA sequence: TGTGCCAGCAGCTTAGCAGCGCCGGTCAGTAATTCACCCCTCCACTTT. This codes for CASSLAAPVSNSPLHF.

The V gene is TRBV5-1, the J gene TRBJ2-7; 10 bases map to TRBD1. The CDR3 has 14 amino acids. With V trimmed by 3 bases and J by 3 bases, 3 bases remained unmatched. Germline values: CDR1 SGHRS, CDR2 YFSETQ. The CDR3 loop reads CASSWTGGRYEQYF. Here the CDR3 DNA reads TGCGCCAGCAGCTGGACAGGGGGACGCTACGAGCAGTACTTC.

The gene calls are TRBV9 and TRBJ1-1, with 8 bases identical to TRBD1. The CDR3 consists of 17 residues. V trimming: 0 bases; J trimming: 5 bases; junction bases outside the gene matches: 12. Germline values: CDR1 SGDLS, CDR2 YYNGEE. Written as DNA, the CDR3 is TGTGCCAGCAGCGTAGGGTCCTGGACAGGGAGGAAAACTGAAGCTTTCTTT. It codes for CASSVGSWTGRKTEAFF. The full variable domain, rest sourced from reference TRBV9 and TRBJ1-1, is DSGVTQTPKHLITATGQRVTLRCSPRSGDLSVYWYQQSLDQGLQFLIQYYNGEERAKGNILERFSAQQFPDLHSELNLSSLELGDSALYFCASSVGSWTGRKTEAFFGQGTRLTVV.

The chain employs TRBV15 and TRBJ2-1, with a possible D match to TRBD2 (6 bases). V was cut by 5 bases and J by 6 bases, with 17 bases left in between. The CDR3 has 15 amino acids. The germline gives CDR1 LNHNV, CDR2 YYDKDF (reference sequence). CDR3 DNA sequence: TGTGCCACCAGCGGTAGCTTGGGAGGACTCAATGAGCAGTTCTTC. The encoded protein is CATSGSLGGLNEQFF.

The chain joins TRBV19 to TRBJ1-1; a possible D gene is TRBD1 (5 bases). CDR3 length equals 13 residues. Trimming cost V 2 bases and J 6 bases, with 10 bases left between them. Germline V gives CDR1 LNHDA, CDR2 SQIVND (reference sequence). The CDR3 bases are TGTGCCAGTAGTATACAGGGATTTCCTGAAGCTTTCTTT. Encoded protein: CASSIQGFPEAFF.

The chain recombines TRBV6-5 with TRBJ1-1; D is possibly TRBD1 (5 bases). Germline CDR1 is MNHEY and CDR2 is SVGAGI. The length of the CDR3 is 15 residues. The V end lost 4 bases, the J end lost 0 bases, and 12 bases lay between the germline ends. This chain's CDR3 is CASSFTAGVNTEAFF. CDR3 DNA: TGTGCCAGCAGTTTTACTGCGGGGGTGAACACTGAAGCTTTCTTT.

This rearrangement joins TRBV6-5 to TRBJ2-5; a possible D gene is TRBD2 (6 bases). The CDR3 covers 14 residues. V shed 2 bases and J shed 1 base, with 8 bases lying between them. Germline values: CDR1 MNHEY, CDR2 SVGAGI. DNA of the CDR3: TGTGCCAGCAGTTACGCGGGGATCCAAGAGACCCAGTACTTC. Its translation: CASSYAGIQETQYF.

This clone came up once. The genes are TRBV15 and TRBJ2-7; TRBD1 matches at 8 bases. Germline loops: CDR1 LNHNV, CDR2 YYDKDF (reference sequence). This CDR3 contains 15 residues. The J segment lost 7 bases and the V segment lost 3 bases, leaving 11 bases of the junction unmatched. DNA of the CDR3: TGTGCCACCAGCAGGCCTGACAGGGGAGTGGGAGAGCAGTACTTC. Protein product: CATSRPDRGVGEQYF.

V gene TRBV6-5 combines with J gene TRBJ1-5; D ambiguous. Trimming stripped 6 bases from V and 4 bases from J, with 13 bases between. Per the germline V gene, CDR1 is MNHEY and CDR2 is SVGAGI. This CDR3 contains 14 residues. CDR3 DNA sequence: TGTGCCAGCAGATCCTCGGGAGGGAATCAGCCCCAGCATTTT. It is translated as CASRSSGGNQPQHF.

The chain combines TRBV9 with TRBJ2-3; 15 bases are shared with TRBD2. This CDR3 contains 18 residues. Germline CDR1 SGDLS, CDR2 YYNGEE. The trim removed 2 bases at V and 0 bases at J, leaving 4 bases unmatched. The DNA of the CDR3 is TGTGCCAGCAGCGTGGGGACTAGCGGGGGGCTAAGCACAGATACGCAGTATTTT. Translated, it gives CASSVGTSGGLSTDTQYF.

This chain joins TRBV29-1 and TRBJ2-3; 8 bases fit TRBD2. Germline values: CDR1 SQVTM, CDR2 ANQGSEA. CDR3 size: 16 residues. V shed 0 bases and J 2 bases; nucleotides not matched to a gene: 7. The CDR3 sequence: CSVEEGAGAYTDTQYF. In nucleotides, the CDR3 is TGCAGCGTTGAAGAAGGAGCGGGGGCCTACACAGATACGCAGTATTTT.

This chain connects TRBV19 to TRBJ2-5; maybe TRBD2 (5 bases). CDR3 length: 16 residues. Between the trimmed V and J ends, which lost 2 bases and 5 bases, there was a span of 18 bases. Per the germline V gene, CDR1 is LNHDA and CDR2 is SQIVND (reference sequence). The CDR3 sequence is CASSINFGRRIETQYF. DNA for the CDR3: TGTGCCAGTAGTATAAACTTCGGACGGAGGATTGAGACCCAGTACTTC.

The chain carries TRBV6-2 or TRBV6-3 and TRBJ1-5, with D perhaps TRBD1 (5 bases). The germline CDR1 and CDR2 sequences are MNHEY and SVGEGT. V lost 1 base and J lost 4, with 11 bases in between. The CDR3 loop spans 15 amino acids. The CDR3 DNA is TGTGCCAGCAGTTACTGGCAGGCAGGGAATCAGCCCCAGCATTTT. Translation: CASSYWQAGNQPQHF.

The V call is TRBV5-1, the J call TRBJ2-3; 7 positions match TRBD1. J gave up 3 bases and V 4 bases, and 5 bases lay outside the gene matches. Germline V lookup: CDR1 SGHRS, CDR2 YFSETQ. The CDR3 totals 14 residues. The DNA of the CDR3 is TGCGCCAGCAGCCCAGACAGGGTAACAGATACGCAGTATTTT. Its protein product is CASSPDRVTDTQYF. Supplemented by reference TRBV5-1 and TRBJ2-3, the full variable domain reads KAGVTQTPRYLIKTRGQQVTLSCSPISGHRSVSWYQQTPGQGLQFLFEYFSETQRNKGNFPGRFSGRQFSNSRSEMNVSTLELGDSALYLCASSPDRVTDTQYFGPGTRLTVL.